The rows below give T cell receptor beta chains drawn from one sample of a study of T-cell reconstitution after alpha-beta-depleted transplantation in children. TCRdb recomputed calls from the PCR reads with MiXCR, one row per CDR3 protein. The sample records 100,000 to 120,000 distinct CDR3 sequences, approximately 10% being singletons. Sequenced material: PBMCs from the stem cell graft donor, taken from the stem cell graft. The receptor set was obtained from a human donor who donated a stem cell graft to a child with acute lymphoblastic leukemia. The CDR3 runs from the conserved cysteine through the conserved F or W. The D gene is left open where the match is weak. Clone size is shown for a subset of rows, as once, few, many or a class of expanded clone.

J: TRBJ2-2; V: TRBV5-1; D: TRBD2; size: many; CDR3: CASSLGLAGGPDTGELFF; DNA: TGCGCCAGCAGCTTGGGACTAGCGGGAGGGCCCGACACCGGGGAGCTGTTTTTT
J: TRBJ2-1; V: TRBV5-1; D: -; size: many; CDR3: CASSLEGPSSYNEQFF; DNA: TGCGCCAGCAGCTTAGAGGGGCCGAGCTCCTACAATGAGCAGTTCTTC
J: TRBJ2-5; V: TRBV5-1; D: TRBD2; size: many; CDR3: CASSLDFTSGGPETQYF; DNA: TGCGCCAGCAGCTTGGATTTTACTAGCGGGGGGCCGGAGACCCAGTACTTC
J: TRBJ1-5; V: TRBV2; D: -; size: -; CDR3: CASSPLVRRQPQHF; DNA: TGTGCCAGCAGCCCCCTGGTCCGTCGACAGCCCCAGCATTTT
J: TRBJ2-2; V: TRBV5-1; D: -; size: many; CDR3: CASSLGQTNTGELFF; DNA: TGCGCCAGCAGCTTGGGACAGACGAACACCGGGGAGCTGTTTTTT
J: TRBJ2-7; V: TRBV3-1; D: -; size: many; CDR3: CASSQDPHTTYEQYF; DNA: TGTGCCAGCAGCCAAGATCCCCACACAACCTACGAGCAGTACTTC
J: TRBJ2-7; V: TRBV18; D: -; size: many; CDR3: CASSPSTLSYEQYF; DNA: TGTGCCAGCTCACCGTCGACTCTCTCCTACGAGCAGTACTTC
J: TRBJ1-2; V: TRBV10-3; D: -; size: many; CDR3: CAISPGQVGYGYTF; DNA: TGTGCCATCAGCCCCGGACAAGTCGGCTATGGCTACACCTTC
J: TRBJ1-5; V: TRBV7-8; D: -; size: many; CDR3: CASSSQSGLINQPQHF; DNA: TGTGCCAGCAGTTCCCAGTCGGGACTGATCAATCAGCCCCAGCATTTT
J: TRBJ2-2; V: TRBV19; D: TRBD2; size: few; CDR3: CASSIASGSSGELFF; DNA: TGTGCCAGTAGTATAGCTAGCGGGAGTTCCGGGGAGCTGTTTTTT